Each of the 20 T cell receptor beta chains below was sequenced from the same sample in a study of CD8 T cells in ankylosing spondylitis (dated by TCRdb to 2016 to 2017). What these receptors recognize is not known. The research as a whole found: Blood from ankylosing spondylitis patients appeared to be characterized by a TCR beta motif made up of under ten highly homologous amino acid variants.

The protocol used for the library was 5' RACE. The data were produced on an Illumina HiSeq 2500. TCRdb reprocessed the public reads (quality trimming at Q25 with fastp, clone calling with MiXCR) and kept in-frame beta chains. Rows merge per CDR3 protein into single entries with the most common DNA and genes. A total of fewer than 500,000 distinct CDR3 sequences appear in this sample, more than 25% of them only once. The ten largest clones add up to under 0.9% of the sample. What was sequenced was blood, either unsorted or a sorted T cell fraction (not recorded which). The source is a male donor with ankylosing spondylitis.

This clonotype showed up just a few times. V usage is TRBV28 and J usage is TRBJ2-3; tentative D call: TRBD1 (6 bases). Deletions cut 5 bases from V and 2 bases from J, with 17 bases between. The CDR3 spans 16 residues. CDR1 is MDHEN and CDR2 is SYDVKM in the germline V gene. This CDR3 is CASSTPQGPHTDTQYF. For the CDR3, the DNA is TGTGCCAGCAGTACCCCACAGGGACCACACACAGATACGCAGTATTTT.

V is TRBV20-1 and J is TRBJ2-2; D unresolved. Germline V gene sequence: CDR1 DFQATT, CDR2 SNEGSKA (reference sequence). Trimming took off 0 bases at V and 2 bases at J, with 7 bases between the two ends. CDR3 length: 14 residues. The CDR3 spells CSARDSLNTGELFF. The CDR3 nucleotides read TGCAGTGCTAGAGATAGTCTTAACACCGGGGAGCTGTTTTTT.

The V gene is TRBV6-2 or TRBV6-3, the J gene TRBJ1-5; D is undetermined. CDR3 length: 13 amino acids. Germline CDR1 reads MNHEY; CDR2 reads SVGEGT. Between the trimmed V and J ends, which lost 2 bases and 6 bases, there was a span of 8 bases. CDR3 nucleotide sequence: TGTGCCAGCAGTTACGGTATCGGTCAGCCCCAGCATTTT. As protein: CASSYGIGQPQHF.

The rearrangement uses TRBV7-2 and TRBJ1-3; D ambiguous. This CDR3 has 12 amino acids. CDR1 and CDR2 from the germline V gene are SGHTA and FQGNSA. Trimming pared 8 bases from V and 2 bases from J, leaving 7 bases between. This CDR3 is CASSTAGNTIYF. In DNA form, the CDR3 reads TGTGCCAGCTCGACCGCTGGAAACACCATATATTTT. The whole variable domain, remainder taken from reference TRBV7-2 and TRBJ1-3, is GAGVSQSPSNKVTEKGKDVELRCDPISGHTALYWYRQSLGQGLEFLIYFQGNSAPDKSGLPSDRFSAERTGGSVSTLTIQRTQQEDSAVYLCASSTAGNTIYFGEGSWLTVV.

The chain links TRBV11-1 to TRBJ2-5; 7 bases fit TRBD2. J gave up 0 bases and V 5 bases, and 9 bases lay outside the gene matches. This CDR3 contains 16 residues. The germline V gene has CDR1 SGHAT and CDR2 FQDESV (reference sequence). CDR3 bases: TGTGCCAGCAGCCGAAGCGGGGCCGGACACCAAGAGACCCAGTACTTC. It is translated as CASSRSGAGHQETQYF.

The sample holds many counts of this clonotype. The CDR3 reads CATSRSGTSGWDEQFF. CDR3 nucleotide sequence: TGTGCCACCAGCAGATCCGGGACTAGCGGGTGGGATGAGCAGTTCTTC. V is TRBV15 and J is TRBJ2-1; 12 bases agree with TRBD2. V was pared by 2 bases and J by 8 bases, with 7 bases of the junction left unmatched. Germline loops: CDR1 LNHNV, CDR2 YYDKDF (reference sequence). The CDR3 has 16 amino acids. Drawing the rest from reference TRBV15 and TRBJ2-1, the complete variable domain is DAMVIQNPRYQVTQFGKPVTLSCSQTLNHNVMYWYQQKSSQAPKLLFHYYDKDFNNEADTPDNFQSRRPNTSFCFLDIRSPGLGDTAMYLCATSRSGTSGWDEQFFGPGTRLTVL.

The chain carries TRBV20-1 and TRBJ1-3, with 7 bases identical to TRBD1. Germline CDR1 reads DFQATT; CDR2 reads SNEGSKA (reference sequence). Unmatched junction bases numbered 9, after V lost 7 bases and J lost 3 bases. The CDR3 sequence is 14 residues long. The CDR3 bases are TGCAGTGTTCAGACAGGGCTCCTTGGAAACACCATATATTTT. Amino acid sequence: CSVQTGLLGNTIYF.

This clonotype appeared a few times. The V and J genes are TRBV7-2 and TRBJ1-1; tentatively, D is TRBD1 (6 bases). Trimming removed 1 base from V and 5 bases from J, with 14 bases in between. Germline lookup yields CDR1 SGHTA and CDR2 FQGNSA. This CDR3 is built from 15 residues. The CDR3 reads CASSLDGGLRTEAFF. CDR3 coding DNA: TGTGCCAGCAGCTTAGATGGGGGCCTCAGGACTGAAGCTTTCTTT. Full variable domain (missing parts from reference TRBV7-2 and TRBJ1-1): GAGVSQSPSNKVTEKGKDVELRCDPISGHTALYWYRQSLGQGLEFLIYFQGNSAPDKSGLPSDRFSAERTGGSVSTLTIQRTQQEDSAVYLCASSLDGGLRTEAFFGQGTRLTVV.

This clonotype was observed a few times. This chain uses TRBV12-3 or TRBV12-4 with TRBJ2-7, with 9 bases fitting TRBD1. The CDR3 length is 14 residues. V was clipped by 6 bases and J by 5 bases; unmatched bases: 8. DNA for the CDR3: TGTGCCAGCAGCCGACGGACAGGGGAAAACGAGCAGTACTTC. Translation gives CASSRRTGENEQYF.

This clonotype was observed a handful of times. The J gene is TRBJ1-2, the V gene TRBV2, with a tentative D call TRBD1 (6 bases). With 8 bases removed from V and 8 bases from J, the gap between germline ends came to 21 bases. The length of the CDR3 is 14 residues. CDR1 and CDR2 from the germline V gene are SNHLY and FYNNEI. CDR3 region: CASSRTRGPIGYTF. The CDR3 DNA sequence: TGTGCCAGCTCTCGGACCAGGGGCCCTATCGGCTACACCTTC.

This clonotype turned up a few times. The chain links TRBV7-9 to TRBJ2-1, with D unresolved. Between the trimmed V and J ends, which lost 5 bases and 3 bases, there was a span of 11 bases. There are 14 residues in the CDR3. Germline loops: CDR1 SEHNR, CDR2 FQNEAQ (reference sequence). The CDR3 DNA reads TGTGCCAGCAGCAATCTAGGCTTCTACAATGAGCAGTTCTTC. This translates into CASSNLGFYNEQFF.

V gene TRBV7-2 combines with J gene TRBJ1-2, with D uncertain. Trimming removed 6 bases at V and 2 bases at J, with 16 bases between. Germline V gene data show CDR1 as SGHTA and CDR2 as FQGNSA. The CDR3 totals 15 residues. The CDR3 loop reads CASRPQIAANYGYTF. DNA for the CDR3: TGTGCCAGCAGACCTCAAATAGCCGCAAACTATGGCTACACCTTC.

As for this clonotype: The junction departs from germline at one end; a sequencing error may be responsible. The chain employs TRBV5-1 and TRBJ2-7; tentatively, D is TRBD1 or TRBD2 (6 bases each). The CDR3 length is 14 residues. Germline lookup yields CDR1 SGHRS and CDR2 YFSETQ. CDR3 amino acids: CTSSLGGNSYEQYF. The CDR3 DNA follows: TGCACCAGCAGCTTGGGGGGCAACTCCTACGAGCAGTACTTC.

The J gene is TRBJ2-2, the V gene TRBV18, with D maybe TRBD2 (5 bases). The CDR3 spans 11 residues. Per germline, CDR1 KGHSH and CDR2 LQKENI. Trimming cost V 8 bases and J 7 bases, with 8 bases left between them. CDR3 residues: CASARDGELFF. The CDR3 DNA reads TGTGCCAGCGCCCGGGACGGGGAGCTGTTTTTT.

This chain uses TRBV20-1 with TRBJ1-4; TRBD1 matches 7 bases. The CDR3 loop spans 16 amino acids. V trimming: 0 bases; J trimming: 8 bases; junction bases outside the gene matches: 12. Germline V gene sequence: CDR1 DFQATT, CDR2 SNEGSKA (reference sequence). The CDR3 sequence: CSARDRGGGAGEKLFF. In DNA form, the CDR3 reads TGCAGTGCTAGAGATCGAGGAGGGGGCGCAGGGGAAAAACTGTTTTTT.

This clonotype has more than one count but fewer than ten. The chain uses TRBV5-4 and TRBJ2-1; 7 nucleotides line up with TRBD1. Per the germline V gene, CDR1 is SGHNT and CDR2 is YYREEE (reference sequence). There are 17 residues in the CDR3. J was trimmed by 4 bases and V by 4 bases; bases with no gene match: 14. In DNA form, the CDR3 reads TGTGCCAGCAGCAGTATCAAGGGACAGATGATTTACAATGAGCAGTTCTTC. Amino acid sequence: CASSSIKGQMIYNEQFF. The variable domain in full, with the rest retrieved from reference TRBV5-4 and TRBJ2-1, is ETGVTQSPTHLIKTRGQQVTLRCSSQSGHNTVSWYQQALGQGPQFIFQYYREEENGRGNFPPRFSGLQFPNYSSELNVNALELDDSALYLCASSSIKGQMIYNEQFFGPGTRLTVL.

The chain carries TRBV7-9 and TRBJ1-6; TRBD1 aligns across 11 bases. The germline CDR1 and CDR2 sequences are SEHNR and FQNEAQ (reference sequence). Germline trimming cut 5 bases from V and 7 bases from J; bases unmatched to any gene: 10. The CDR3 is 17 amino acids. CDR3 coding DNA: TGTGCCAGCAGCCAACCGGGACAGGGGGTGCGGAATTCACCCCTCCACTTT. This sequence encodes CASSQPGQGVRNSPLHF. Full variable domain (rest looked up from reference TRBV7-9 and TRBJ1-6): DTGVSQNPRHKITKRGQNVTFRCDPISEHNRLYWYRQTLGQGPEFLTYFQNEAQLEKSRLLSDRFSAERPKGSFSTLEIQRTEQGDSAMYLCASSQPGQGVRNSPLHFGNGTRLTVT.

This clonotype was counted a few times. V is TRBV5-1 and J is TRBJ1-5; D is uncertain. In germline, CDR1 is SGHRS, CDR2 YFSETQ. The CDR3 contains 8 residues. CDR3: CGNQPQHF. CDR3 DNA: TGCGGTAATCAGCCCCAGCATTTT.

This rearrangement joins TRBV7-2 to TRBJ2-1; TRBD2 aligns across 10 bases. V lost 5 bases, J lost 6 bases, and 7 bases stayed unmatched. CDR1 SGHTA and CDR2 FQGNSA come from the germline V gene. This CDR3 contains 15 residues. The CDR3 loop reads CASSRSGRASNEQFF. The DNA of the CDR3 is TGTGCCAGCAGCCGCAGCGGGAGGGCCTCCAATGAGCAGTTCTTC. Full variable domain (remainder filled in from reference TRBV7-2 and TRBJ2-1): GAGVSQSPSNKVTEKGKDVELRCDPISGHTALYWYRQSLGQGLEFLIYFQGNSAPDKSGLPSDRFSAERTGGSVSTLTIQRTQQEDSAVYLCASSRSGRASNEQFFGPGTRLTVL.

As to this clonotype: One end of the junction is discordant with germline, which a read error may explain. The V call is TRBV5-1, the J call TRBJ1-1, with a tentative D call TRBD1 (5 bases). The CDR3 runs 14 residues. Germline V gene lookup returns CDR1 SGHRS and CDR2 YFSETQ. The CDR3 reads CASSPEWGNTEALF. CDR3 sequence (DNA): TGCGCCAGCAGCCCGGAATGGGGGAACACTGAAGCTCTCTTT. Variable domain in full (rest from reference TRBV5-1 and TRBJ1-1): KAGVTQTPRYLIKTRGQQVTLSCSPISGHRSVSWYQQTPGQGLQFLFEYFSETQRNKGNFPGRFSGRQFSNSRSEMNVSTLELGDSALYLCASSPEWGNTEALFGQGTRLTVV.